This T cell receptor (beta chain) was profiled in a study of PD-L1 blockade in urothelial cancer. Study-level information: Atezolizumab, begun by patients in the mid-2010s, was given at 1,200 mg intravenously every 3 weeks.

The ends lost 5 bases at V and 10 bases at J; junction bases unmatched: 11. This CDR3 is built from 14 residues. Germline V lookup: CDR1 SGHAT, CDR2 FQNNGV. Repertoires were generated with immunoSEQ multiplex PCR, while TCRdb's copy carries only in-frame clones and drops some. The sample lists almost 90,000 clones; 65% to 85% were seen once. The time point: pretreatment peripheral blood. Metastatic or locally advanced urothelial carcinoma was present in the patients. The clonotype comes from a man aged 55-75 years with urothelial cancer. This chain joins TRBV11-2 and TRBJ1-1; 9 positions match TRBD1. Sequenced here: PBMCs, sampled around atezolizumab (anti-PD-L1) treatment. The chain's CDR3 is CASSTPGQGLGAFF. The CDR3 DNA follows: TGTGCCAGCAGCACGCCGGGACAGGGATTAGGAGCTTTCTTT.